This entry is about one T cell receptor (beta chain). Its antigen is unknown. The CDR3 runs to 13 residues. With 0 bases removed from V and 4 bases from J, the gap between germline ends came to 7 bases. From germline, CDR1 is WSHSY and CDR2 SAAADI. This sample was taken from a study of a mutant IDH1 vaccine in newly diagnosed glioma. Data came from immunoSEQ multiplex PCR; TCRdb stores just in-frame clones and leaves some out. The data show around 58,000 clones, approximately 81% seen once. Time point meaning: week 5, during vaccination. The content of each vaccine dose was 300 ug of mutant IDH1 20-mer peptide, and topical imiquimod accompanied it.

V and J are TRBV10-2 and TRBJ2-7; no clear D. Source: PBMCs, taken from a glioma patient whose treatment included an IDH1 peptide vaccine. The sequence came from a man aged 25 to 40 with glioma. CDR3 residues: CASSESAYYEQYF. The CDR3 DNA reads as TGCGCCAGCAGTGAGTCGGCATATTACGAGCAGTACTTC.